This T cell receptor (beta chain) was identified during a study of blood T cells in healthy people across ages (dated by TCRdb to about 2015). As for the study more broadly: In model experiments, roughly one uniquely barcoded TCR beta cDNA molecule per two T cells was captured by template switching. Age-related changes in TCR beta repertoire diversity were measured in the study by deep sequencing normalized with unique cDNA molecular identifiers. Four age groups were formed from the donors: young (average approximately 15 years), middle-aged (around 40), aged (62) and long-lived (about 75). To avoid experimental bias, donors of different ages were randomly spread across the sequencing lanes. Two additional independent replicas of 1 million unique cDNA reads from the same blood draw were analyzed for two donors (one aged 18 to 30 and one aged 80 or older). The study at large found these results: Because the CMV infection status of the donors was unknown, age-related changes in expanded clonotypes may potentially have been confounded. A strong correlation was found between observed TCR beta diversity and the percentage of naive T cells measured by flow cytometry. Compared with the aged group, more naive CD4+ T cells, fewer expanded clones and increased TCR diversity were shown by the long-lived group, suggesting age selection. As age increased, observed TCR beta diversity per million T cells dropped in a roughly linear way, and a significant reduction was already evident by age 40. Because profiling used bulk unsorted PBMCs, naive and antigen-experienced compartments could not be compared conclusively. Estimates of total diversity based on one million sequenced T cells were regarded as lower bounds and as underestimates.

The approximately 39 donors, aged roughly 6 to 95 years, were systemically healthy Caucasian individuals from Russia. Roughly 10 milliliters of peripheral blood were drawn from each donor into EDTA-treated Vacutainer tubes. Ficoll-Paque density-gradient centrifugation was used to isolate PBMCs, with at least 6 million per sample. Total RNA was extracted from PBMCs with Trizol reagent, with at least 5.5 micrograms obtained per sample. For every donor, an aliquot of PBMCs went through flow cytometry to measure the percentages of naive CD45RAhigh/CD27high T cells. With regard to this clonotype: It lacks a known antigen. Nothing much larger sits one base from this clone, and base qualities are not available.

The method was 5' RACE. TCRdb names Illumina HiSeq 2500 as the instrument used. The second PCR ran for roughly 6 to 11 cycles and used a J-beta primer mix along with a sample-barcoded 5' primer. Each TCR beta cDNA molecule received a unique molecular identifier from a template-switch 5' adaptor carrying 12 random nucleotides. Each sample yielded at least 2.5 million CDR3-containing paired-end reads. The Mint cDNA synthesis kit, primed by a TRBC-specific oligonucleotide, was used to synthesize first-strand cDNA from all RNA. Following uracil-DNA glycosylase treatment, all cDNA underwent a first 18-cycle PCR with the universal primers M1SS and BC2_uni_R. The authors' pipeline ran thus. For normalization, 1 million high-quality reads, each with a distinct molecular identifier, were randomly selected from each sample. Reads with shared molecular identifiers were discarded instead of being binned into consensus sequences. MiTCR, run with a Q25 quality threshold and the strictest error-elimination algorithm, handled CDR3 identification, clonotype clustering and error correction. Lower-bound total TCR beta diversity was estimated with a nonparametric unseen species model using Euler transformation. TCRdb trimmed public reads at Q25 via fastp, called clones via MiXCR and kept in-frame beta chains. Duplicate CDR3 protein sequences are folded into a single record with the most common DNA and genes. The V and J calls were not made by the authors but by TCRdb's processing. The sample has about a million distinct CDR3 sequences on record, roughly 48% of them singletons. The ten largest account for 13% of the sample.

The TCR comes from a man younger than 45 in good health. Sequencing input: blood.

The CDR3 is CASSTDSLYPAFF. In nucleotides, the sequence is TGTGCCAGCAGCACGGACAGCCTATACCCGGCTTTCTTT. Recombination linked TRBV6-2 or TRBV6-3 to TRBJ1-1, with TRBD1 perhaps the D gene, on 6 matching bases. Including the terminal cysteine and phenylalanine, the CDR3 comprises 13 residues. Only the CDR3 part of the read is kept: 39 bases, read in frame from the first base. The germline V gene sets CDR1 to MNHEY and CDR2 to SVGEGT. V drops 6 bases and J drops 11 bases, leaving 19 bases in between.